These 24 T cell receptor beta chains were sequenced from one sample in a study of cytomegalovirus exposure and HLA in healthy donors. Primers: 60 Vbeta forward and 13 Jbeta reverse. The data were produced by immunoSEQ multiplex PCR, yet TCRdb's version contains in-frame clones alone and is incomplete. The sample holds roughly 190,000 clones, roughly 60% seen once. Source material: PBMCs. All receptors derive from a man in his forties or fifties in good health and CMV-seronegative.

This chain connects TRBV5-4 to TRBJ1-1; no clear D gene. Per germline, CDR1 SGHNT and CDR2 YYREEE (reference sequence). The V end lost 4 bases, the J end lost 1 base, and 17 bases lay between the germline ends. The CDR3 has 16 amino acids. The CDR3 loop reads CASSLAQTRSNTEAFF. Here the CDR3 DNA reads TGTGCCAGCAGCCTGGCACAGACACGCTCGAACACTGAAGCTTTCTTT. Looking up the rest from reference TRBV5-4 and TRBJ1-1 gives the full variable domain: ETGVTQSPTHLIKTRGQQVTLRCSSQSGHNTVSWYQQALGQGPQFIFQYYREEENGRGNFPPRFSGLQFPNYSSELNVNALELDDSALYLCASSLAQTRSNTEAFFGQGTRLTVV.

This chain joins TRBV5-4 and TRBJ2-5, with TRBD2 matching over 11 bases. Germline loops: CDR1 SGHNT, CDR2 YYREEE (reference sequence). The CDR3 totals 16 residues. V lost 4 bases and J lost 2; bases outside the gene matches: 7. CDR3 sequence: CASSRTSGGSQETQYF. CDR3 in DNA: TGTGCCAGCAGCCGAACTAGCGGGGGATCACAAGAGACCCAGTACTTC.

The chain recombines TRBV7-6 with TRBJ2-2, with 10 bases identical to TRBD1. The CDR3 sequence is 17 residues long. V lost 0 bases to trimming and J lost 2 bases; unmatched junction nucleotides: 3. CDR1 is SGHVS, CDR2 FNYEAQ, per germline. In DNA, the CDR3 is TGTGCCAGCAGCTTAGCGACAGGGGGCTTAAACACCGGGGAGCTGTTTTTT. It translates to CASSLATGGLNTGELFF. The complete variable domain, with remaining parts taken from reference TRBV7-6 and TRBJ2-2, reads GAGVSQSPRYKVTKRGQDVALRCDPISGHVSLYWYRQALGQGPEFLTYFNYEAQQDKSGLPNDRFSAERPEGSISTLTIQRTEQRDSAMYRCASSLATGGLNTGELFFGEGSRLTVL.

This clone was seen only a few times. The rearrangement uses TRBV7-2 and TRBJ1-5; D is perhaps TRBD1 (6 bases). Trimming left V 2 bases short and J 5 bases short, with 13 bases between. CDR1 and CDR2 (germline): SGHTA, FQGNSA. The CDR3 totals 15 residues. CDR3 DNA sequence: TGTGCCAGCAGCTTACGGACTGGGGGCGATCAGCCCCAGCATTTT. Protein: CASSLRTGGDQPQHF.

For the CDR3, the DNA is TGTGCCAGCAGTTACCAGGGGGTCGAGCAGTACTTC. It codes for CASSYQGVEQYF. The J gene is TRBJ2-7, the V gene TRBV6-6, with TRBD1 matching 7 bases. V shed 2 bases, J shed 6 bases, and the junction held 1 base outside the gene matches. The CDR3 has 12 residues. Germline values: CDR1 MNHNY, CDR2 SVGAGI (reference sequence).

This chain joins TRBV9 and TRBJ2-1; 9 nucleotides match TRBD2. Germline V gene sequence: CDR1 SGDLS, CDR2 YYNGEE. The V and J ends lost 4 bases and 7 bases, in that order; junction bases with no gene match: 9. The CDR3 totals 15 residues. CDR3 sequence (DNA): TGTGCCAGCAGCCCCCGAGGGACTAGCTATAATGAGCAGTTCTTC. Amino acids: CASSPRGTSYNEQFF.

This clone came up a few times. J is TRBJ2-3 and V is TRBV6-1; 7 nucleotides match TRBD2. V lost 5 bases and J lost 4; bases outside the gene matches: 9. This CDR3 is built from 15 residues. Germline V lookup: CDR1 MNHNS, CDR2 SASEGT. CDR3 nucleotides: TGTGCCAGCAGTAGGTTGGCGGGGGTGTCAGATACGCAGTATTTT. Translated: CASSRLAGVSDTQYF.

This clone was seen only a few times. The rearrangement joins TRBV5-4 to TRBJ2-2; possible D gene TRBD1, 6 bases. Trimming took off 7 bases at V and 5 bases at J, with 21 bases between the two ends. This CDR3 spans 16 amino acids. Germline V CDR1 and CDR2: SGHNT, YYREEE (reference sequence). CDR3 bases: TGTGCCAGCGCCTCCTTAGGGACAAGGAAGACCGGGGAGCTGTTTTTT. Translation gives CASASLGTRKTGELFF.

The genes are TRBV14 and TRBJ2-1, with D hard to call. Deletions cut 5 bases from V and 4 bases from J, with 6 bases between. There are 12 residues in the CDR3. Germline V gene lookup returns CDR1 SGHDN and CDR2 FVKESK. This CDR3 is CASSYIYNEQFF. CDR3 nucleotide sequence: TGTGCCAGCAGCTATATATACAATGAGCAGTTCTTC.

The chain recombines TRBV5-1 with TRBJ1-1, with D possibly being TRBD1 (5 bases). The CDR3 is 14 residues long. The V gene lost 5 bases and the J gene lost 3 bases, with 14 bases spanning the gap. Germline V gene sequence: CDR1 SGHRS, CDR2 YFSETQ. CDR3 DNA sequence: TGCGCCAGCAGGGGTGACAGTTTTTACACTGAAGCTTTCTTT. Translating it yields CASRGDSFYTEAFF.

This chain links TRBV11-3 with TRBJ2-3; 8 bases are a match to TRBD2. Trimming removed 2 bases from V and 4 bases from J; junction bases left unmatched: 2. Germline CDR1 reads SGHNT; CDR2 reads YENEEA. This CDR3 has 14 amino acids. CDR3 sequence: CASSLQRGSDTQYF. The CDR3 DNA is TGTGCCAGCAGCTTACAGCGGGGGTCAGATACGCAGTATTTT. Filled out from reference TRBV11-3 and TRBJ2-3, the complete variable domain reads EAGVVQSPRYKIIEKKQPVAFWCNPISGHNTLYWYLQNLGQGPELLIRYENEEAVDDSQLPKDRFSAERLKGVDSTLKIQPAELGDSAVYLCASSLQRGSDTQYFGPGTRLTVL.

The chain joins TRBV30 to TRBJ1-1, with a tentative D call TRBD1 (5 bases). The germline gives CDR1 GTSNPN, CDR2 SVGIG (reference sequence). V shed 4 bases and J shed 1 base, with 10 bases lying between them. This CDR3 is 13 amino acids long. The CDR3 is CAWNKQGNTEAFF. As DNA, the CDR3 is TGTGCCTGGAATAAGCAGGGGAACACTGAAGCTTTCTTT.

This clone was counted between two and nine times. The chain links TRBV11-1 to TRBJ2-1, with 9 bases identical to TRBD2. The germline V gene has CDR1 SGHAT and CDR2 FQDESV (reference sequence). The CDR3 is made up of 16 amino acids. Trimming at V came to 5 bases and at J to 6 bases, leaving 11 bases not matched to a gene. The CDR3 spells CASSLSRGTSRNEQFF. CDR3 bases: TGTGCCAGCAGCCTTTCGCGGGGGACTAGCCGCAATGAGCAGTTCTTC.

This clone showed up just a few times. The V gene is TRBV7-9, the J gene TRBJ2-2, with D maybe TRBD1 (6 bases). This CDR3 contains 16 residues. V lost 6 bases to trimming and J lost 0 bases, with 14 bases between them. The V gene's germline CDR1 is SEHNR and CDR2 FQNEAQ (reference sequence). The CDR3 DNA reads TGTGCCAGCAGTCTAAACAGGGCATCGAACACCGGGGAGCTGTTTTTT. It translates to CASSLNRASNTGELFF.

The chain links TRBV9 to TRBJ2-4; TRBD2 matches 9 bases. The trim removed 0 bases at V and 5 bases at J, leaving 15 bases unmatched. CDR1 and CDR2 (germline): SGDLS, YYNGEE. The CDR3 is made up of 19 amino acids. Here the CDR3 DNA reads TGTGCCAGCAGCGTAGGGGCAGGGACGCAGGGGACTAGCCAAAACATTCAGTACTTC. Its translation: CASSVGAGTQGTSQNIQYF.

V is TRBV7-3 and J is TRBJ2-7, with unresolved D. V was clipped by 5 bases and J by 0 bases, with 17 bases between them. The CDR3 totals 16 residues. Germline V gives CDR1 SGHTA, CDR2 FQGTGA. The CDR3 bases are TGTGCCAGCAGCCCCACCCGAGGAAGTAGCTCCTACGAGCAGTACTTC. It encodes CASSPTRGSSSYEQYF.

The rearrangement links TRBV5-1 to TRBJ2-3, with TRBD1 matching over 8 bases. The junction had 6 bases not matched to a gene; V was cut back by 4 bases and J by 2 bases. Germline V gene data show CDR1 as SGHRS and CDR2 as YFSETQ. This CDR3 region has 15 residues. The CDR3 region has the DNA TGCGCCAGCAGCCACCGGGACAGGTTCACAGATACGCAGTATTTT. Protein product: CASSHRDRFTDTQYF. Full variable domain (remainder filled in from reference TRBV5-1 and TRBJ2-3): KAGVTQTPRYLIKTRGQQVTLSCSPISGHRSVSWYQQTPGQGLQFLFEYFSETQRNKGNFPGRFSGRQFSNSRSEMNVSTLELGDSALYLCASSHRDRFTDTQYFGPGTRLTVL.

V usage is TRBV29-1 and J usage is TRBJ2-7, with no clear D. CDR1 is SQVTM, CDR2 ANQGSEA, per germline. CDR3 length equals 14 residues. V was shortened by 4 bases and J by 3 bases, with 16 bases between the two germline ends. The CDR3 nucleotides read TGCAGCGTTGGGCTGACAACCCTCCGCTACGAGCAGTACTTC. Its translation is CSVGLTTLRYEQYF.

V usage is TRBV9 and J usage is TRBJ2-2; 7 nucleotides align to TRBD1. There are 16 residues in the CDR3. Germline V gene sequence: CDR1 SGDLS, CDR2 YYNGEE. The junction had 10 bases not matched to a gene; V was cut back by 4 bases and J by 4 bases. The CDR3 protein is CASSHRQGKPTGELFF. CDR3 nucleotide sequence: TGTGCCAGCAGCCATCGACAGGGCAAACCCACCGGGGAGCTGTTTTTT.

As DNA, the CDR3 is TGCGCCAGCACCGGGACAGGGGGCCGGGCAGATACGCAGTATTTT. Amino acids: CASTGTGGRADTQYF. J is TRBJ2-3 and V is TRBV5-1; 12 bases align to TRBD1. The J segment lost 4 bases and the V segment lost 6 bases, leaving 6 bases of the junction unmatched. The CDR3 has 15 amino acids. Germline-derived CDR1 and CDR2 are SGHRS and YFSETQ.

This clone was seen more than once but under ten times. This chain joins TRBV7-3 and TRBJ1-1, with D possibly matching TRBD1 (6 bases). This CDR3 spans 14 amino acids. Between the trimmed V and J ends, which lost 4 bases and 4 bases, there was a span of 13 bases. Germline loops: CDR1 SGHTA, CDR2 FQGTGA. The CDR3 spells CASSSQGPGTEAFF. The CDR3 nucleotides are TGTGCCAGCAGCTCACAGGGCCCGGGCACTGAAGCTTTCTTT.

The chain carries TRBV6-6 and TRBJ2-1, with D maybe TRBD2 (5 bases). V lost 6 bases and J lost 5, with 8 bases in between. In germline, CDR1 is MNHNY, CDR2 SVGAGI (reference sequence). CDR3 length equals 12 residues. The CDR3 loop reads CASSQTNNEQFF. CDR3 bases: TGTGCCAGCAGCCAGACTAACAATGAGCAGTTCTTC.

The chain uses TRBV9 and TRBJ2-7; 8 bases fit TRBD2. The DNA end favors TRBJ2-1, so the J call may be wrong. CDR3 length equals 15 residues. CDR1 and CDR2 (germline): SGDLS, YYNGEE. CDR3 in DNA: TGTGCCAGCAGCGTCATAGCGGGACTTAACAATGAGCAGTTCTTC. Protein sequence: CASSVIAGLNNEQFF.

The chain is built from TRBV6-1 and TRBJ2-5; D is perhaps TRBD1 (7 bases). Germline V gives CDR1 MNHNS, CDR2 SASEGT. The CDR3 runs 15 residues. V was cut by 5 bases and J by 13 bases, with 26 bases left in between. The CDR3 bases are TGTGCCAGCAGTAACGAGGGACAGAGGGCTGGGACTCGGTACTTC. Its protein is CASSNEGQRAGTRYF.